This is a list of T cell receptor beta chains from one sample in a study of STAT3 mutations in large granular lymphocyte leukemia. Using immunoSEQ multiplex PCR, the repertoire was profiled, and TCRdb retains in-frame clones only, with some absent. The data contain about 15,000 clones, around nine tenths of them singletons. The sequencing sample was made of peripheral blood mononuclear cells. These receptor sequences come from a woman between 45 and 65 years old with T-cell large granular lymphocyte leukemia. Some clones in this sample may be carry-over from other donors' samples. Each CDR3 is given with its conserved first and last residue. Clone size is stated in some rows and not others, as once, few, many or a class when expanded.

>.|TRBV18
CASSPWTGSYEQYF
>.|TRBV5-6
CASSRQVITGELFF
>.|TRBV7-9
CASSFSSGFYTGELFF
>.|TRBV19
CASSIRGAIANYGYTF
>.|TRBV5-4
CASSPGASGANVLTF
>.|TRBV29-1
CSVRDAEAFF
>.|TRBV11-2
CASSLGAGNTGELFF
>once|TRBV5-5
CASSLALNQPQHF
>.|TRBV6-5
CASSYNRASNYGYTF
>.|TRBV30
CAWSTGVGTDTQYF
>.|TRBV25-1
CASSAPPGLAGDNEQFF
>few|TRBV2
CASNQWGEEAFF
>.|TRBV5-1
CASSRTGQGSAKNIQYF
>.|TRBV19
CATRTGGLQNEQFF
>.|TRBV18
CASSPGQGGDYGYTF
>.|TRBV5-1
CASSLGQGEGNQPQHF
>.|TRBV19
CASSPVQLLNTEAFF
>.|TRBV7-8
CASSLSGAGGYTF
>.|TRBV7-2
CASSLIRWGRENTEAFF
>.|TRBV9
CASSVGGQATIYF
>.|TRBV9
CASSVVPGNTDTQYF
>.|TRBV18
CASSPPFGSAGSFLSDTQYF
>.|TRBV18
CASSPSTGTGGYNEQFF
>.|TRBV28
CASSLRAPTGTQYF
>few|TRBV15
CATSRGLGTGNTGELFF
>.|TRBV18
CASSPPGQGATQYF
>.|TRBV9
CASSLPGSGNEQFF
>.|TRBV25-1
CASRIWGVEAFF
>.|TRBV5-6
CASSWDGLSGGYTF
>.|TRBV4-3
CASSQVRSRDGYTF
>once|TRBV4-3
CASSLQVKGNYGYTF
>.|TRBV30
CAWTRGNTIYF
>once|TRBV18
CASSPITSGRDNEQFF
>.|TRBV2
CASSLPGFTYEQYF
>.|TRBV7-7
CASSLGTTILETQYF
>.|TRBV28
CASSFPGPYYGYTF
>.|TRBV7-8
CASSRQPNEKLFF
>.|TRBV30
CAWSRMNTEAFF
>.|TRBV23-1
CASSQGTGGTDTQYF
>.|TRBV18
CASSPSLGLADTQYF